What follows is one TCR beta chain and its context. The antigen is undetermined. V shed 2 bases and J 7 bases; nucleotides not matched to a gene: 10. Germline V CDR1 and CDR2: SGHNT, YYREEE (reference sequence). This CDR3 spans 17 amino acids. This sample stems from a study of CD8 T cells in Susac syndrome. Study-wide context: When their blood was taken, patients with Susac syndrome were therapy-naive, taking corticosteroids, or taking intravenous immunoglobulin alone.

The study, taken as a whole, reports: The study recognized that the number of individuals in its TCR sequencing and HLA analysis was relatively small. Expansion of clones was not seen in the CD4+ T cell repertoires of Susac syndrome.

Recently defined diagnostic criteria classed the Susac syndrome patients as definite or probable. After extraction with the RNeasy kit, about 0.5 to 1 ug of the RNA was reverse transcribed using random hexamers. TCRdb reanalysed the immunoSEQ multiplex PCR reads using MiXCR and keeps one entry per CDR3 protein. The sample shows about 180,000 distinct CDR3 sequences, around 95% of them seen only once. The V call is TRBV5-4, the J call TRBJ2-1; TRBD2 matches at 12 bases. This TCR was recovered from a human donor with Susac syndrome. The sequenced sample consisted of CD4+ T cells from PBMCs. This CDR3 is CASSFLLAGGPGNEQFF. Written as DNA, the CDR3 is TGTGCCAGCAGCTTCCTTCTAGCGGGAGGGCCGGGGAATGAGCAGTTCTTC.